This T cell receptor beta chain was captured in a study of cytomegalovirus exposure and HLA in healthy donors. Study-wide results and limits: CMV serostatus stood as the only immune exposure information on hand. In most subjects, TCR beta sequences reportedly gave accurate predictions of HLA-A and HLA-B alleles.

Trimming removed 0 bases from V and 3 bases from J, with 9 bases in between. From germline, CDR1 is SGDLS and CDR2 YYNGEE. CDR3 length: 14 amino acids. Despite likely unrecorded immune exposures, the donors were nominally healthy at the time of sampling. Use of 60 Vbeta and 13 Jbeta primers characterized the PCR. Original handling: In a later analysis, of roughly 83 million unique beta chains, about 10 million appeared in at least two donors. Data came from immunoSEQ multiplex PCR; TCRdb stores just in-frame clones and leaves some out. The DNA was the basis for D and trimming; V, J and clone size are from that table. Seen here are hundreds of thousands of clones, around 73% observed once, and the top ten hold 3.5% to 4%. With respect to this clone: Its antigen is currently unknown.

This receptor was obtained from a male donor in good health and CMV-seronegative. The V and J genes are TRBV9 and TRBJ2-5; a possible D gene is TRBD2 (6 bases). The sample taken for sequencing was PBMCs. In nucleotides, the CDR3 is TGTGCCAGCAGCGTAGGATGGGGGGAAGAGACCCAGTACTTC. Translated, it gives CASSVGWGEETQYF.